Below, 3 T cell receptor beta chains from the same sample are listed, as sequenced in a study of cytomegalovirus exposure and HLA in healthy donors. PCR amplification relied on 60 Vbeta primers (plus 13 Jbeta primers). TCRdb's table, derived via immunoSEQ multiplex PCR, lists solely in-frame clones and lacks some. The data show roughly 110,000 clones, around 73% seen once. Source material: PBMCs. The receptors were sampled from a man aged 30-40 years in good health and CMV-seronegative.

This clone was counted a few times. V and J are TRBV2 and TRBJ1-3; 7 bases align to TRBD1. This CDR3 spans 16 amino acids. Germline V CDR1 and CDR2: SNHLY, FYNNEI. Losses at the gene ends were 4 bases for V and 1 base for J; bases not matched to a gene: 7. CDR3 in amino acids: CASSGDSRSSGNTIYF. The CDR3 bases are TGTGCCAGCAGTGGGGACAGTAGATCGTCTGGAAACACCATATATTTT.

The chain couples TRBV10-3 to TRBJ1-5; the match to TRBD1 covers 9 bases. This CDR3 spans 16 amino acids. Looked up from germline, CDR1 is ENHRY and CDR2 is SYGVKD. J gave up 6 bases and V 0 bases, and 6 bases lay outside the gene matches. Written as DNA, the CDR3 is TGTGCCATCAGTGAGTCGGACAGGGGAAAGCGTCAGCCCCAGCATTTT. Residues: CAISESDRGKRQPQHF.

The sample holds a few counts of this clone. The CDR3 DNA reads as TGTGCCAGCAATTTGGGAGTCAACTACAATGAGCAGTTCTTC. Translated, it gives CASNLGVNYNEQFF. This chain joins TRBV27 and TRBJ2-1, with a possible D match to TRBD2 (5 bases). The V end lost 7 bases, the J end lost 3 bases, and 13 bases lay between the germline ends. CDR3 length: 14 residues. CDR1 and CDR2 (germline): MNHEY, SMNVEV (reference sequence).